This TCR beta chain was documented in a study of shared clonotypes between healthy human individuals. On the study more broadly: Donors were a couple of women and a few men aged 18 to 49.

TCRdb's table, derived via immunoSEQ multiplex PCR, lists solely in-frame clones and lacks some. Of 650,000 to 700,000 clones listed, 90% are singletons. General study findings and limits: Clonotype sharing among donors, it was expected, would be affected by sequencing depth.

There were no recent acute infections or vaccinations among the donors, who were healthy HIV-negative adults. As concerns this clone: Its antigen remains unknown.

Source material: memory CD8+ T cells from PBMCs. Indicated subset: CD45RO+ cells pooled with CCR7-negative TemRA cells. The sequence derives from a man aged 18-30 years in good health. Some clones in this sample may be carry-over from other donors' samples.

Written as DNA, the CDR3 is TGTGCCAGCAGCCCCAAACCGCAGGAGGTAGATACGCAGTATTTT. Translated: CASSPKPQEVDTQYF. The rearrangement joins TRBV14 to TRBJ2-3; D might be TRBD2 (5 bases). The CDR3 has 15 residues. V gave up 4 bases and J gave up 5 bases, with 16 bases separating them. Germline V gene lookup returns CDR1 SGHDN and CDR2 FVKESK.